The clone carrying this T cell receptor beta chain was counted only a few times. Germline V gene lookup returns CDR1 SGHTA and CDR2 FQGNSA. The V end was cut by 6 bases, the J end by 7 bases, with 18 bases between. The CDR3 spans 15 residues. The data belong to a study of blood T cell repertoires in COVID-19. Background on the study: PBMCs, B-cell-depleted T cells, or T cells provided the cDNA or gDNA that made up the material.

Here immunoSEQ multiplex PCR was the method, and the copy in TCRdb shows in-frame clones only, minus some. The table shows some 130,000 clones, with 85% to 90% occurring only once. The sequence derives from a man in his 60s with COVID-19, enrolled during active disease. The rearrangement uses TRBV7-2 and TRBJ1-4; D remains ambiguous. Source material: peripheral blood. The DNA of the CDR3 is TGTGCCAGCAGAAGTGGGGTGCGGGTTATTGAAAAACTGTTTTTT. It yields the protein CASRSGVRVIEKLFF.